A single sample is the source of the 32 T cell receptor beta chains below, sequenced in a study of regulatory T cells in long-lasting Graves disease. For TCR beta, libraries came from iRepertoire HTBI primers and Arm-PCR of CDR3 regions. TCRdb reprocessed the multiplex PCR reads with MiXCR, giving one entry per CDR3 protein. The sample yields around 420,000 distinct CDR3 sequences, roughly 16% seen once. Documented time point: newly diagnosed GD, antithyroid drugs for less than 3 months. Construction of the TCR library relied on RNA isolated from PBMCs. The source material was peripheral blood mononuclear cells (PBMCs), sampled at new diagnosis, from a patient treated with antithyroid drugs. The receptors were gathered from a female donor with Graves disease.

This clonotype came up many times. The rearrangement uses TRBV20-1 and TRBJ2-1; 7 nucleotides match TRBD1. CDR3 length: 14 amino acids. The germline V gene encodes CDR1 DFQATT and CDR2 SNEGSKA (reference sequence). The J segment lost 4 bases and the V segment lost 7 bases, leaving 10 bases of the junction unmatched. CDR3 in DNA: TGCAGTGTAGTTGTTAACAGGGGTTACAATGAGCAGTTCTTC. It yields the protein CSVVVNRGYNEQFF.

On this clonotype: One base away lies a much larger clone, so this may be a sequencing read error. The chain uses TRBV6-2 or TRBV6-3 and TRBJ2-5; TRBD2 aligns across 9 bases. V trimming: 4 bases; J trimming: 11 bases; junction bases outside the gene matches: 20. In germline, CDR1 is MNHEY, CDR2 SVGEGT. The CDR3 consists of 17 residues. The CDR3 DNA reads as TGTGCCAGCAGTTTAGGGAATAGCGGGGGACCCTACAATGAGCAGTACTTC. It codes for CASSLGNSGGPYNEQYF.

DNA of the CDR3: TGTGCCAGCAGCCCGGCTGGTTTCGTCTCTAGCACAGATACGCAGTATTTT. Translating it yields CASSPAGFVSSTDTQYF. This chain links TRBV11-2 with TRBJ2-3; no definite D call. Germline-derived CDR1 and CDR2 are SGHAT and FQNNGV. This CDR3 has 17 residues. Trimming left V 5 bases short and J 0 bases short, with 18 bases between.

J is TRBJ2-7 and V is TRBV7-2; the match to TRBD2 covers 7 bases. This CDR3 has 13 amino acids. V shed 5 bases and J 6 bases; nucleotides not matched to a gene: 7. Germline values: CDR1 SGHTA, CDR2 FQGNSA. CDR3 residues: CASSNRLASEQYF. The CDR3 DNA follows: TGTGCCAGCAGCAACCGACTAGCAAGCGAGCAGTACTTC.

This clonotype was counted ten times or more. This chain connects TRBV9 to TRBJ2-5; D might be TRBD1 or TRBD2, each matching 5 bases. Trimming left V 2 bases short and J 5 bases short, with 7 bases between. This CDR3 is built from 12 residues. Germline lookup yields CDR1 SGDLS and CDR2 YYNGEE. In DNA form, the CDR3 reads TGTGCCAGCAGCGTGGGGGATGAGACCCAGTACTTC. Its protein product is CASSVGDETQYF.

This clonotype was picked up a small number of times. A read error may be the cause here, since a much bigger clone is one base away. The chain combines TRBV7-2 with TRBJ2-3; no definite D call. The CDR3 covers 13 residues. Germline CDR1 reads SGHTA; CDR2 reads FQGNSA. The V and J ends lost 2 bases and 2 bases respectively, with 5 bases between them. The CDR3 loop reads CASSLRDTDTQYF. The CDR3 DNA reads as TGTGCCAGCAGCTTAAGGGACACAGATACGCAGTATTTT.

This clonotype turned up a few times. The rearrangement joins TRBV7-9 to TRBJ2-1; 9 bases are shared with TRBD2. From germline, CDR1 is SEHNR and CDR2 FQNEAQ (reference sequence). This CDR3 is 14 amino acids long. The V and J ends lost 9 bases and 4 bases, in that order; junction bases with no gene match: 7. The CDR3 DNA is TGTGCCAGTCGCTCTAGCGGGACTTACAATGAGCAGTTCTTC. Translation: CASRSSGTYNEQFF.

The chain employs TRBV27 and TRBJ2-5, with 7 nucleotides matching TRBD1. With V trimmed by 5 bases and J by 4 bases, 10 bases remained unmatched. The CDR3 contains 15 residues. Germline assignment: CDR1 MNHEY and CDR2 SMNVEV (reference sequence). The CDR3 coding sequence is TGTGCCAGCAGTGAGCCAGGGGGTGGACGAGAGACCCAGTACTTC. As protein: CASSEPGGGRETQYF.

Worth noting for this clonotype: A single base separates this from a much larger clone, so it may be a read error. This sequence joins TRBV6-1 and TRBJ2-6; D may match TRBD1 or TRBD2 (5 bases each). V shed 3 bases and J shed 1 base, with 13 bases lying between them. Germline V gives CDR1 MNHNS, CDR2 SASEGT. The CDR3 length is 17 residues. This CDR3 is CASSEGEGKSGANVLTF. DNA of the CDR3: TGTGCCAGCAGTGAGGGTGAGGGGAAATCTGGGGCCAACGTCCTGACTTTC.

On this clonotype itself: With a much larger clone just one base away, this may be a read error. The genes are TRBV4-1 and TRBJ2-1, with D hard to call. V was clipped by 2 bases and J by 7 bases, with 12 bases between them. The CDR3 length is 14 residues. Germline V gene sequence: CDR1 MGHRA, CDR2 YSYEKL. CDR3 DNA: TGCGCCAGCAGCCAACCGACAAGGTATAATGAGCAGTTCTTC. Amino acid sequence: CASSQPTRYNEQFF.

The chain carries TRBV12-3 or TRBV12-4 and TRBJ1-1; 7 bases are shared with TRBD1. The junction had 7 bases not matched to a gene; V was cut back by 8 bases and J by 1 base. This CDR3 is built from 14 residues. The chain's CDR3 is CASARQGQNTEAFF. The CDR3 nucleotides are TGTGCCAGCGCCCGACAGGGCCAGAACACTGAAGCTTTCTTT.

The chain links TRBV9 to TRBJ1-4; 9 positions match TRBD1. The CDR3 has 16 residues. V lost 0 bases, J lost 7 bases, and 7 bases stayed unmatched. CDR1 is SGDLS, CDR2 YYNGEE, per germline. In DNA, the CDR3 is TGTGCCAGCAGCGTAGCCACGGGACAGGGATCTGAAAAACTGTTTTTT. Protein sequence: CASSVATGQGSEKLFF.

This clonotype was detected a few times. V is TRBV5-6 and J is TRBJ2-7; D may be TRBD2 (5 bases). This CDR3 is 13 amino acids long. Deletions cut 2 bases from V and 6 bases from J, with 12 bases between. CDR1 and CDR2 from the germline V gene are SGHDT and YYEEEE. The CDR3 reads CASSFPLASEQYF. CDR3 sequence (DNA): TGTGCCAGCAGCTTCCCCCTAGCATCCGAGCAGTACTTC.

The V call is TRBV7-3, the J call TRBJ2-1, with 7 bases identical to TRBD2. Looked up from germline, CDR1 is SGHTA and CDR2 is FQGTGA. The CDR3 loop spans 17 amino acids. V shed 1 base and J 6 bases; nucleotides not matched to a gene: 12. The CDR3 loop is CASSLKFSGGMGNEQFF. The DNA for the CDR3 is TGTGCCAGCAGCTTAAAATTCTCCGGGGGGATGGGCAATGAGCAGTTCTTC. The full variable domain, completed using reference TRBV7-3 and TRBJ2-1, is GAGVSQTPSNKVTEKGKYVELRCDPISGHTALYWYRQSLGQGPEFLIYFQGTGAADDSGLPNDRFFAVRPEGSVSTLKIQRTERGDSAVYLCASSLKFSGGMGNEQFFGPGTRLTVL.

V usage is TRBV12-3 or TRBV12-4 and J usage is TRBJ2-7; TRBD2 might be the D (6 bases). This CDR3 is 14 amino acids long. Trimming cost V 2 bases and J 2 bases, with 10 bases left between them. In DNA, the CDR3 is TGTGCCAGCAGTTTATTCAGGGAGGCCTACGAGCAGTACTTC. As protein: CASSLFREAYEQYF.

This clonotype was recorded at least ten times. This chain connects TRBV3-1 to TRBJ2-7, with 8 bases aligning to TRBD1. The CDR3 runs 15 residues. Germline V gene lookup returns CDR1 LGHDT and CDR2 YNNKEL (reference sequence). The ends lost 3 bases at V and 2 bases at J; junction bases unmatched: 6. The CDR3 here is CASSHLGQVAYEQYF. For the CDR3, the DNA is TGTGCCAGCAGCCACCTGGGACAGGTTGCCTACGAGCAGTACTTC.

This clonotype has ten or more counts. The V call is TRBV14, the J call TRBJ1-1; D is possibly TRBD1 (5 bases). The CDR3 has 16 amino acids. V was cut by 4 bases and J by 5 bases, with 20 bases left in between. The germline gives CDR1 SGHDN, CDR2 FVKESK. DNA of the CDR3: TGTGCCAGCAGCCTGATCCGGGACTTAAGGAGGACTGAAGCTTTCTTT. The encoded protein is CASSLIRDLRRTEAFF.

This clonotype was recorded at least ten times. This chain uses TRBV10-2 with TRBJ2-1; 7 bases are shared with TRBD2. With V trimmed by 6 bases and J by 2 bases, 4 bases remained unmatched. The length of the CDR3 is 14 residues. Germline loops: CDR1 WSHSY, CDR2 SAAADI. The DNA of the CDR3 is TGCGCCAGCAGGTCCAGCGGGGCCTACAATGAGCAGTTCTTC. It yields the protein CASRSSGAYNEQFF.

There are many counts of this clonotype. V and J are TRBV9 and TRBJ1-2, with a tentative D call TRBD1 (5 bases). Germline V gene sequence: CDR1 SGDLS, CDR2 YYNGEE. The CDR3 length is 16 residues. The germline V and J ends were trimmed by 0 bases and 3 bases, with 15 bases remaining between them. The CDR3, as DNA: TGTGCCAGCAGCGTAGGGGTTAGGAGGGACCACTATGGCTACACCTTC. It translates to CASSVGVRRDHYGYTF.

Concerning this clonotype: A much larger clone is a single base away; this may be a read error. This sequence joins TRBV11-2 and TRBJ1-5; the D is unclear. The CDR3 runs to 13 residues. Germline V CDR1 and CDR2: SGHAT, FQNNGV. The CDR3 here is CVSSWFENQPQHF. The DNA for the CDR3 is TGTGTCAGCAGCTGGTTTGAAAATCAGCCCCAGCATTTT. Complete variable domain (other parts from reference TRBV11-2 and TRBJ1-5): EAGVAQSPRYKIIEKRQSVAFWCNPISGHATLYWYQQILGQGPKLLIQFQNNGVVDDSQLPKDRFSAERLKGVDSTLKIQPAKLEDSAVYLCVSSWFENQPQHFGDGTRLSIL.

J is TRBJ2-2 and V is TRBV20-1; perhaps TRBD1 as D (8 bases). This CDR3 contains 16 residues. The germline V gene has CDR1 DFQATT and CDR2 SNEGSKA (reference sequence). Trimming removed 3 bases from V and 7 bases from J, with 21 bases in between. The CDR3 DNA reads TGCAGTGCTAGGAGGGAGGGGACAGGAGGATTCGGGGAGCTGTTTTTT. Its protein is CSARREGTGGFGELFF.

This clonotype was seen many times. This chain uses TRBV2 with TRBJ2-3, with 11 bases that match TRBD2. The CDR3 consists of 15 residues. Losses at the gene ends were 6 bases for V and 4 bases for J; bases not matched to a gene: 6. The V gene's germline CDR1 is SNHLY and CDR2 FYNNEI. The CDR3 here is CASRKLAGVSDTQYF. The CDR3 nucleotides read TGTGCCAGCAGAAAACTAGCGGGGGTTTCAGATACGCAGTATTTT.

This clonotype was picked up many times. This chain joins TRBV6-1 and TRBJ1-2; 8 bases are a match to TRBD1. The J segment lost 4 bases and the V segment lost 7 bases, leaving 5 bases of the junction unmatched. CDR1 and CDR2 (germline): MNHNS, SASEGT. The length of the CDR3 is 13 residues. CDR3 nucleotides: TGTGCCAGCACTTTGGGACAGGCCTATGGCTACACCTTC. Protein sequence: CASTLGQAYGYTF.

J is TRBJ2-1 and V is TRBV7-2; 9 bases are shared with TRBD2. Losses at the gene ends were 1 base for V and 1 base for J; bases not matched to a gene: 14. This CDR3 region has 20 residues. Germline CDR1 and CDR2: SGHTA and FQGNSA. The CDR3 sequence: CASSLVLAGEGRASYNEQFF. The CDR3 DNA reads as TGTGCCAGCAGCTTAGTCTTAGCGGGAGAGGGGCGGGCTTCCTACAATGAGCAGTTCTTC.

This clonotype was seen more than once but under ten times. V is TRBV5-1 and J is TRBJ2-5, with 12 bases that match TRBD2. In germline, CDR1 is SGHRS, CDR2 YFSETQ. The V and J ends lost 2 bases and 1 base, in that order; junction bases with no gene match: 3. The CDR3 contains 16 residues. CDR3 DNA sequence: TGCGCCAGCAGCTTACTAGCGGGAGGTCGCCAAGAGACCCAGTACTTC. This translates into CASSLLAGGRQETQYF.

This clonotype was picked up many times. The chain links TRBV29-1 to TRBJ1-1; D gene ambiguous. With 4 bases removed from V and 3 bases from J, the gap between germline ends came to 6 bases. CDR3 length: 11 residues. CDR1 and CDR2 (germline): SQVTM, ANQGSEA. The CDR3: CSVVRDTEAFF. CDR3 sequence (DNA): TGCAGCGTTGTGCGAGACACTGAAGCTTTCTTT.

This clonotype was counted many times. The gene calls are TRBV7-9 and TRBJ1-1; D is possibly TRBD1 (5 bases). The ends were cut back, 5 bases at V and 1 base at J, with 14 bases in the middle. CDR3 length equals 15 residues. CDR1 is SEHNR and CDR2 is FQNEAQ in the germline V gene (reference sequence). This CDR3 reads CASSPTGRENTEAFF. The CDR3 nucleotides read TGTGCCAGCAGCCCAACGGGACGGGAGAACACTGAAGCTTTCTTT.

V is TRBV5-5 and J is TRBJ1-5; D ambiguous. V lost 2 bases and J lost 4, with 19 bases in between. The CDR3 extends over 17 amino acids. Looked up from germline, CDR1 is SGHKS and CDR2 is YYEKEE (reference sequence). As DNA, the CDR3 is TGTGCCAGCAGCTTAGAATTCAGGCTTTCCCCTAATCAGCCCCAGCATTTT. Translating gives CASSLEFRLSPNQPQHF.

The chain carries TRBV7-9 and TRBJ2-7; perhaps TRBD1 as D (7 bases). This CDR3 spans 16 amino acids. Germline loops: CDR1 SEHNR, CDR2 FQNEAQ (reference sequence). Trimming cost V 5 bases and J 2 bases, with 19 bases left between them. The CDR3 protein is CASSPNQGGHPYEQYF. The DNA for the CDR3 is TGTGCCAGCAGCCCAAATCAGGGGGGCCATCCCTACGAGCAGTACTTC.

This clonotype was found many times. This sequence joins TRBV20-1 and TRBJ1-6, with D perhaps matching TRBD1 (5 bases). V was shortened by 5 bases and J by 7 bases, with 9 bases between the two germline ends. The germline gives CDR1 DFQATT, CDR2 SNEGSKA (reference sequence). The CDR3 extends over 12 amino acids. The CDR3 DNA sequence: TGCAGTGCTTGCAGGGACAATTCACCCCTCCACTTT. This translates into CSACRDNSPLHF.

This clonotype was picked up a small number of times. A much larger clone lies one base from this, so it may be a read error. V usage is TRBV5-1 and J usage is TRBJ2-7; 10 bases agree with TRBD1. CDR1 is SGHRS and CDR2 is YFSETQ in the germline V gene. The CDR3 length is 15 residues. The CDR3 DNA reads TGCGCCAGCAGCTTGCCGGACAGGGGGATCTACGGGCAGTACTTC. It specifies CASSLPDRGIYGQYF.

This clonotype occurred many times. The chain carries TRBV6-2 or TRBV6-3 and TRBJ2-1; no definite D call. Trimming shortened V by 4 bases and J by 7 bases, and 8 bases separated the two germline ends. The germline V gene has CDR1 MNHEY and CDR2 SVGEGT. The CDR3 sequence is 12 residues long. CDR3 protein: CASSSTWNEQFF. CDR3 DNA: TGTGCCAGCAGTTCAACATGGAATGAGCAGTTCTTC.